This entry features one T cell receptor beta chain sequence. Its antigen is not identified. These data are taken from a study of monozygotic twins with inflammatory bowel disease. Broader study findings: Repertoire likeness was no different across concordant and discordant twins, perhaps owing to restricted power. Distinction of different T cell subtypes was not possible.

For both chains, the TCRalpha and TCRbeta cDNA went through two nested PCRs of about 17 and 10 cycles. TCRdb re-called the 5' RACE reads and gives one entry per CDR3 protein, without DNA. The sample's table shows approximately 400,000 distinct CDR3 sequences. Whole blood served as the source of total RNA, and no T cell sorting took place. The germline CDR1 and CDR2 sequences are MDHEN and SYDVKM. CDR3 size: 14 residues. Input material: blood. The TCR was taken from a human donor with ulcerative colitis or Crohn's disease, or a healthy co-twin of an affected twin (not recorded which). V is TRBV28 and J is TRBJ2-5; checking the TCRdb D call of TRBD2 is not possible without DNA. CDR3 amino acids: CASRIGLGQETQYF. Together with reference TRBV28 and TRBJ2-5, the CDR3 gives the full variable domain: DVKVTQSSRYLVKRTGEKVFLECVQDMDHENMFWYRQDPGLGLRLIYFSYDVKMKEKGDIPEGYSVSREKKERFSLILESASTNQTSMYLCASRIGLGQETQYFGPGTRLLVL.